The source of this T cell receptor beta chain is a study of blood T cells in healthy people across ages. For the second PCR, which ran for about 6 to 11 cycles, a sample-barcoded 5' primer and a J-beta primer mix were used. MiXCR, applied by TCRdb to the 5' RACE reads, yields one record per CDR3 protein. In the table there are about 570,000 distinct CDR3 sequences, 25% to 30% of which are singletons. Study-wide results and caveats: Observed TCR beta diversity showed a strong correlation with the percentage of naive T cells as measured by flow cytometry.

Trimming at V came to 5 bases and at J to 4 bases, leaving 10 bases not matched to a gene. Per the germline V gene, CDR1 is SGHTA and CDR2 is FQGNSA. CDR3 length equals 15 residues. In its sample, this clonotype was seen a few times. The antigen is not known. Sequences were obtained from blood. The clonotype comes from a woman aged 70 to 79 in good health. This chain connects TRBV7-2 to TRBJ2-5, with TRBD1 identical over 7 bases. As DNA, the CDR3 is TGTGCCAGCAGCATAGACAGGGTAGTGGGAGAGACCCAGTACTTC. It yields the protein CASSIDRVVGETQYF.